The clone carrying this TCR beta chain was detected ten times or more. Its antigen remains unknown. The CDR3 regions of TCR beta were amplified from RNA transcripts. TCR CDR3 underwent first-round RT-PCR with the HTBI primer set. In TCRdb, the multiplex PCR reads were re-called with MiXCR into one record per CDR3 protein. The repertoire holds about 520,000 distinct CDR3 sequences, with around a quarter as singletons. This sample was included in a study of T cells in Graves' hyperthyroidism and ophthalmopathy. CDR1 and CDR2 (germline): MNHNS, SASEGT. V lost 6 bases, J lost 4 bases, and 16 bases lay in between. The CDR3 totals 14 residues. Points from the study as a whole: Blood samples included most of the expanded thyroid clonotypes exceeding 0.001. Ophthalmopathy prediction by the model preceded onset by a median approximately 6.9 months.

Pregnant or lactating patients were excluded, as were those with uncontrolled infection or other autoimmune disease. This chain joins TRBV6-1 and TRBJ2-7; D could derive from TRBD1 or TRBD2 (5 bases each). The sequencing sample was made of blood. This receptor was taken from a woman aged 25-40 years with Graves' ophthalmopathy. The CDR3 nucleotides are TGTGCCAGCAGAACGGGGCAGGGCTTGTACGAGCAGTACTTC. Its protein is CASRTGQGLYEQYF.